Following are 7 T cell receptor beta chains from one sample sequenced in a study of glioma-infiltrating T cells. The iRepertoire nested amplicon-rescue multiplex PCR amplified TCR alpha and beta CDR3s from RNA. Using its own MiXCR run on the multiplex PCR reads, TCRdb lists one record per CDR3 protein. The sample shows about a thousand distinct CDR3 sequences, approximately 60% of them seen only once. The sequencing sample was made of glioma tissue, nonneoplastic brain tissue, or PBMCs (not recorded which). These receptors originate from a human donor with low-grade glioma or glioblastoma, undergoing nonglioma brain surgery, or in good health (not recorded which).

The gene calls are TRBV2 and TRBJ2-1, with D perhaps TRBD1 (5 bases). V was clipped by 4 bases and J by 8 bases, with 12 bases between them. There are 13 residues in the CDR3. Germline assignment: CDR1 SNHLY and CDR2 FYNNEI. DNA of the CDR3: TGTGCCAGCAGTGTCCCAGGGTCCTATGAGCAGTTCTTC. Translating it yields CASSVPGSYEQFF.

The chain uses TRBV13 and TRBJ1-2; perhaps TRBD1 as D (5 bases). CDR1 is PRHDT, CDR2 FYEKMQ, per germline (reference sequence). V dropped 5 bases and J dropped 9 bases, with 13 bases sitting between them. The CDR3 covers 12 residues. Here the CDR3 DNA reads TGTGCCAGCAGCCACAGGACTGATTGCTACACCTTC. Its protein is CASSHRTDCYTF.

Regarding this clonotype: No DNA is shown, since the ends of the CDR3 on it are uncertain; the CDR3 is the one TCRdb lists. The V gene is TRBV27, the J gene TRBJ1-2. Germline V lookup: CDR1 MNHEY, CDR2 SMNVEV (reference sequence). The CDR3 is 20 amino acids long, termini counted. CDR3 in amino acids: CSSSLVAAGDTALKVYGCTF.

The chain recombines TRBV20-1 with TRBJ2-1, with D perhaps TRBD2 (5 bases). Between the trimmed V and J ends, which lost 5 bases and 7 bases, there was a span of 6 bases. CDR1 is DFQATT and CDR2 is SNEGSKA in the germline V gene (reference sequence). The CDR3 is 10 amino acids. The CDR3 sequence is CSAGGNEQFF. The CDR3 DNA sequence: TGCAGTGCTGGCGGGAATGAGCAGTTCTTC.

This clonotype counts as medium-sized. The chain is built from TRBV11-2 and TRBJ1-2; 9 nucleotides match TRBD1. This CDR3 contains 13 residues. The germline CDR1 and CDR2 sequences are SGHAT and FQNNGV. Trimming cost V 5 bases and J 10 bases; bases outside gene matches: 8. The CDR3 here is CASSLGTGSLYTF. CDR3 nucleotides: TGTGCCAGCAGCCTCGGGACAGGGTCTCTCTACACCTTC.

Concerning this clonotype itself: This sequence may be a read error, since a much larger clone differs from it by one base. The chain carries TRBV5-1 and TRBJ2-5; tentatively, D is TRBD1 or TRBD2 (5 bases each). The CDR3 totals 16 residues. Germline values: CDR1 SGHRS, CDR2 YFSETQ. V lost 4 bases and J lost 2, with 18 bases in between. Here the CDR3 DNA reads TGCGCCAGCAGCCCAGGGCTCAAGGGAGCTCAAGAGACCCAGTACTTC. Amino acids: CASSPGLKGAQETQYF.

V is TRBV7-9 and J is TRBJ2-1, with 9 bases aligning to TRBD1. Germline-derived CDR1 and CDR2 are SEHNR and FQNEAQ (reference sequence). The CDR3 sequence is 18 residues long. J gave up 2 bases and V 1 base, and 9 bases lay outside the gene matches. The CDR3 DNA follows: TGTGCCAGCAGCTTAGGGGTTTCCGGGACAGGGCCCTACAATGAGCAGTTCTTC. Its translation is CASSLGVSGTGPYNEQFF.